A single sample gave rise to the 13 T cell receptor beta chains below, sequenced in a study of shared clonotypes between healthy human individuals. Profiling relied on immunoSEQ multiplex PCR, and the TCRdb table lists in-frame clones only, not all of them. Altogether 650,000 to 750,000 clones are present, 55% to 75% being singletons, with the ten largest covering about 1.8%. The sample consisted of memory CD4+ T cells sorted from blood. The subset: CD45RA-negative fraction. These receptors were obtained from a woman aged 25 to 39 in good health.

This chain connects TRBV6-4 to TRBJ1-5; TRBD1 matches 7 bases. The CDR3 sequence is 18 residues long. The V gene's germline CDR1 is MRHNA and CDR2 SNTAGT. V lost 2 bases to trimming and J lost 2 bases; unmatched junction nucleotides: 12. The CDR3 coding sequence is TGTGCCAGCAGTGACGAGGGGACAGACCGCGAGGGCAATCAGCCCCAGCATTTT. It codes for CASSDEGTDREGNQPQHF.

The chain joins TRBV7-9 to TRBJ1-2; TRBD1 is a possible D gene (5 bases). Looked up from germline, CDR1 is SEHNR and CDR2 is FQNEAQ (reference sequence). The length of the CDR3 is 15 residues. Trimming took 6 bases from V and 6 from J, leaving 20 bases between them. Here the CDR3 DNA reads TGTGCCAGCAGTCAAAGCCGGGGCCCGGGGGATGGCTACACCTTC. This gives the protein CASSQSRGPGDGYTF.

The chain employs TRBV28 and TRBJ1-5; 11 positions agree with TRBD1. This CDR3 has 18 residues. Germline CDR1 reads MDHEN; CDR2 reads SYDVKM. V gave up 4 bases and J gave up 6 bases; unmatched junction bases: 14. The CDR3, as DNA: TGTGCCAGCAGTTCCTACGATCAGGACAGGGGGCAGGGTCAGCCCCAGCATTTT. Amino acid sequence: CASSSYDQDRGQGQPQHF.

The V and J genes are TRBV4-1 and TRBJ2-7, with 7 bases that match TRBD1. The J segment lost 2 bases and the V segment lost 3 bases, leaving 1 base of the junction unmatched. CDR1 and CDR2 from the germline V gene are MGHRA and YSYEKL. The CDR3 extends over 13 amino acids. The CDR3 bases are TGCGCCAGCAGCCACGGGACAGCCTACGAGCAGTACTTC. Translated, it gives CASSHGTAYEQYF.

V and J are TRBV6-6 and TRBJ2-6; D perhaps matches TRBD1 (6 bases). Germline V lookup: CDR1 MNHNY, CDR2 SVGAGI (reference sequence). The CDR3 runs to 15 residues. Trimming removed 8 bases at V and 0 bases at J, with 11 bases between. The DNA of the CDR3 is TGTGCCAGCTCAGGGGTGGGCTCTGGGGCCAACGTCCTGACTTTC. Residues: CASSGVGSGANVLTF.

This clone occurred once. In DNA form, the CDR3 reads TGTGCCTGGAGCAGGACAGGGCTTTCGAGTGCGAACACTGAAGCTTTCTTT. Its translation is CAWSRTGLSSANTEAFF. V gene TRBV30 combines with J gene TRBJ1-1; 8 bases line up with TRBD1. The CDR3 runs to 17 residues. V shed 3 bases, J shed 1 base, and the junction held 13 bases outside the gene matches. Germline V gives CDR1 GTSNPN, CDR2 SVGIG (reference sequence).

The rearrangement uses TRBV29-1 and TRBJ2-7, with a weak D call TRBD1 (6 bases). The CDR3 spans 12 residues. V lost 6 bases and J 4 bases, leaving 13 bases between the germline ends. CDR1 SQVTM and CDR2 ANQGSEA come from the germline V gene. The CDR3, as DNA: TGCAGCGTAGGGGGTCTTGGGTACGAGCAGTACTTC. Translation: CSVGGLGYEQYF.

This sequence joins TRBV29-1 and TRBJ2-5; D unresolved. Germline V gene lookup returns CDR1 SQVTM and CDR2 ANQGSEA. This CDR3 is built from 13 residues. Trimming left V 3 bases short and J 1 base short, with 9 bases between. CDR3 sequence: CSVEIRLQETQYF. The CDR3 DNA follows: TGCAGCGTTGAGATCCGCCTCCAAGAGACCCAGTACTTC.

V gene TRBV11-1 combines with J gene TRBJ2-7; TRBD1 aligns across 12 bases. After removal of 4 bases from V and 4 bases from J, the junction contained 11 bases not matched to a gene. Per the germline V gene, CDR1 is SGHAT and CDR2 is FQDESV (reference sequence). This CDR3 is 17 amino acids long. CDR3 bases: TGTGCCAGCAGCTCCTCGAGGGACAGGGGGCTGGCGTACGAGCAGTACTTC. Its translation: CASSSSRDRGLAYEQYF.

The chain is built from TRBV28 and TRBJ1-2, with TRBD1 matching 9 bases. The CDR3 length is 15 residues. V dropped 10 bases and J dropped 0; count of bases not matched to a gene: 9. CDR1 MDHEN and CDR2 SYDVKM come from the germline V gene. This CDR3 is CAIKLQGASNYGYTF. CDR3 DNA sequence: TGTGCCATTAAGCTACAGGGGGCATCTAACTATGGCTACACCTTC.

V and J are TRBV28 and TRBJ1-5, with unresolved D. Trimming took off 8 bases at V and 1 base at J, with 12 bases between the two ends. Germline lookup yields CDR1 MDHEN and CDR2 SYDVKM. CDR3 length equals 14 residues. CDR3 nucleotides: TGTGCCAGCGATCCCGACACAAGCAATCAGCCCCAGCATTTT. It codes for CASDPDTSNQPQHF.

This chain links TRBV28 with TRBJ1-1, with D possibly matching TRBD1 (6 bases). Germline V CDR1 and CDR2: MDHEN, SYDVKM. The CDR3 totals 16 residues. V gave up 8 bases and J gave up 4 bases, with 23 bases separating them. The CDR3 loop is CASGSGGAPFGTEAFF. CDR3 coding DNA: TGTGCCAGCGGTTCGGGGGGGGCGCCGTTCGGCACTGAAGCTTTCTTT.

The V and J genes are TRBV28 and TRBJ1-5; D not resolved. The CDR3 spans 12 residues. Per germline, CDR1 MDHEN and CDR2 SYDVKM. Trimming stripped 5 bases from V and 4 bases from J, with 6 bases between. The CDR3 nucleotides read TGTGCCAGCAGTGTCACGAATCAGCCCCAGCATTTT. Amino acids: CASSVTNQPQHF.